This T cell receptor beta chain was captured by sequencing in a study of T cell responses to AZD1222 COVID-19 vaccine. Overall study results and limits: Donors were chiefly white British, with a greater number of females, and clonal diversity was perhaps underestimated. Sampled repertoires all dated from after the peak T cell response.

Germline CDR1 and CDR2: GTSNPN and SVGIG (reference sequence). This CDR3 contains 10 residues. TCRdb's copy holds only in-frame clones and misses some; the assay was immunoSEQ multiplex PCR. The repertoire includes 92,000 or so clones, about 90% of them detected once, and approximately 30% sits in the top ten. This clone was detected only once. Its specificity is unknown. An end of the junction does not agree with germline; a read error may underlie this. This material consisted of peripheral blood, taken on day 0 of AZD1222 vaccination. The gene calls are TRBV30 and TRBJ1-1; D uncertain. The origin of this receptor is an adult in good health. CDR3 in amino acids: CAWSVDTCHF. The CDR3 nucleotides read TGTGCCTGGAGTGTAGATACATGCCACTTT.